One sample yielded the 11 T cell receptor beta chains listed below, sequenced in a study of early T cells in non-severe SARS-CoV-2 infection (dated by TCRdb to about 2021). Library preparation used 5' RACE. Reads for this sample came from a NextSeq 500. TCRdb took the public reads, trimmed them with fastp at Q25, ran MiXCR for clone calling and kept in-frame beta chains. Every distinct CDR3 protein forms one entry, paired with its most common genes and DNA. Counted in this sample were roughly 27,000 distinct CDR3 sequences; about 9.5% of them appeared once. The ten largest clones take up approximately 15% of the sample. Sequencing was performed on whole blood. Every receptor here comes from an adult who was a healthcare worker with PCR-confirmed SARS-CoV-2 infection or an uninfected control (not recorded which).

This clonotype has ten or more counts. The rearrangement links TRBV11-2 to TRBJ1-2; TRBD1 might be the D (6 bases). CDR1 is SGHAT, CDR2 FQNNGV, per germline. CDR3 size: 13 residues. Trimming removed 4 bases from V and 8 bases from J, with 14 bases in between. The CDR3 bases are TGTGCCAGCAGCTCAAGTAAGGGGGGCGGCTACACCTTC. Residues: CASSSSKGGGYTF.

This clonotype was picked up many times. The V call is TRBV24-1, the J call TRBJ2-3, with 8 bases lining up with TRBD1. J lost 8 bases, V lost 5 bases, and 11 bases had no gene match. This CDR3 region has 15 residues. CDR1 and CDR2 (germline): KGHDR, SFDVKD. CDR3 protein: CATSGDRSTGSTQYF. In DNA form, the CDR3 reads TGTGCCACCAGTGGGGACAGGTCTACGGGGAGTACGCAGTATTTT.

Many counts were recorded for this clonotype. CDR3 amino acids: CSARENTAPYGYTF. The DNA for the CDR3 is TGCAGTGCTAGAGAGAATACAGCTCCCTATGGCTACACCTTC. The gene calls are TRBV20-1 and TRBJ1-2, with no clear D. The CDR3 has 14 residues. Germline V gene sequence: CDR1 DFQATT, CDR2 SNEGSKA (reference sequence). Trimming left V 0 bases short and J 4 bases short, with 12 bases between.

This clonotype was counted ten times or more. The chain carries TRBV7-2 and TRBJ1-2, with D hard to call. This CDR3 is 15 amino acids long. Trimming shortened V by 2 bases and J by 1 base, and 11 bases separated the two germline ends. Germline CDR1 reads SGHTA; CDR2 reads FQGNSA. The chain's CDR3 is CASSLSGNSNYGYTF. The CDR3 coding sequence is TGTGCCAGCAGCTTAAGCGGGAACAGTAACTATGGCTACACCTTC. Using reference TRBV7-2 and TRBJ1-2 for the parts outside the CDR3, the full variable domain is GAGVSQSPSNKVTEKGKDVELRCDPISGHTALYWYRQSLGQGLEFLIYFQGNSAPDKSGLPSDRFSAERTGGSVSTLTIQRTQQEDSAVYLCASSLSGNSNYGYTFGSGTRLTVV.

About this clonotype itself: Given a much more abundant clone one base away, this may be a read error. The chain is built from TRBV29-1 and TRBJ2-1, with 11 bases that match TRBD1. This CDR3 comprises 16 residues. Germline V CDR1 and CDR2: SQVTM, ANQGSEA. CDR3 sequence: CGVDGGTGGSYNEQFF. The CDR3, as DNA: TGCGGCGTCGACGGCGGGACAGGGGGCTCCTACAATGAGCAGTTCTTC.

In this sample, this clonotype turned up many times. The chain has TRBV9 and TRBJ2-5; a weak D match, TRBD2 (5 bases). The CDR3 runs to 14 residues. Trimming pared 2 bases from V and 5 bases from J, leaving 13 bases between. Germline assignment: CDR1 SGDLS and CDR2 YYNGEE. The CDR3 region is CASSVYSRGETQYF. In nucleotides, the CDR3 is TGTGCCAGCAGCGTGTACTCCCGAGGGGAGACCCAGTACTTC.

V and J are TRBV30 and TRBJ1-2; D unclear. Germline V gene lookup returns CDR1 GTSNPN and CDR2 SVGIG (reference sequence). The CDR3 covers 13 residues. V gave up 2 bases and J gave up 0 bases, with 7 bases separating them. The chain's CDR3 is CAWSPGPNYGYTF. Here the CDR3 DNA reads TGTGCCTGGAGTCCGGGTCCTAACTATGGCTACACCTTC.

V and J are TRBV12-3 or TRBV12-4 and TRBJ1-4; a weak D match, TRBD1 (5 bases). Trimming removed 4 bases from V and 7 bases from J, with 13 bases in between. This CDR3 spans 14 amino acids. DNA for the CDR3: TGTGCCAGCAGTTCGGGGTCAGGGAGTGAAAAACTGTTTTTT. Its protein product is CASSSGSGSEKLFF.

This clonotype was recorded many times. In nucleotides, the CDR3 is TGCGCCAGCAGCTTGGCTGGGGGAAGCAAATCACCCCTCCACTTT. This sequence encodes CASSLAGGSKSPLHF. The chain joins TRBV5-1 to TRBJ1-6, with D tentatively TRBD1 (5 bases). The germline V and J ends were trimmed by 0 bases and 10 bases, with 14 bases remaining between them. This CDR3 has 15 residues. Germline V gene data show CDR1 as SGHRS and CDR2 as YFSETQ.

This clonotype has ten or more counts. The gene calls are TRBV4-3 and TRBJ2-1; maybe TRBD2 (6 bases). V was trimmed by 1 base and J by 4 bases, leaving 11 bases between them. CDR1 is LGHNA, CDR2 YSLEER, per germline. This CDR3 has 15 amino acids. The CDR3 nucleotides read TGCGCCAGCAGCCAAGGTCGTGGGGGGTACAATGAGCAGTTCTTC. It is translated as CASSQGRGGYNEQFF.

This clonotype has a count of ten or more. The CDR3 nucleotides read TGTGCCAGCTCACCAGGGGCAGACTATGGCTACACCTTC. Encoded protein: CASSPGADYGYTF. The chain couples TRBV18 to TRBJ1-2; possibly TRBD1 for D (5 bases). The V gene's germline CDR1 is KGHSH and CDR2 LQKENI. The V end lost 2 bases, the J end lost 3 bases, and 7 bases lay between the germline ends. The CDR3 spans 13 residues.